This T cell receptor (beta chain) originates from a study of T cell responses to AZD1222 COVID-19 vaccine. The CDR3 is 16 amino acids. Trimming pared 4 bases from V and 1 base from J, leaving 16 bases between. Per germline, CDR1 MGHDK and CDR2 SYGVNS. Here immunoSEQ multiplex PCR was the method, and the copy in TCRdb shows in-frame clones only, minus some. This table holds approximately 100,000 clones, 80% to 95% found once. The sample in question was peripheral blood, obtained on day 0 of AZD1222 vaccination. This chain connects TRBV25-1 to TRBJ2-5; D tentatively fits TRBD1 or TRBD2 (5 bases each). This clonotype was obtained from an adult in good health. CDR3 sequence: CASSGRGETPQETQYF. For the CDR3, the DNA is TGTGCCAGCAGTGGAAGAGGGGAGACTCCCCAAGAGACCCAGTACTTC.